One sample yielded the 32 T cell receptor beta chains listed below, sequenced in a study of tumor-infiltrating lymphocytes in localized non-small cell lung cancer. Profiled with immunoSEQ multiplex PCR; TCRdb holds only in-frame clones, not every one. Of approximately 8,000 clones listed, approximately 80% were seen once; the top ten hold about 4.6%. Sequencing used lung tumor tissue. These receptors were collected from a human donor with non-small cell lung cancer.

This chain connects TRBV4-3 to TRBJ1-1, with D perhaps TRBD1 (5 bases). The germline V gene has CDR1 LGHNA and CDR2 YSLEER. The CDR3 runs to 14 residues. V shed 0 bases and J shed 3 bases, with 8 bases lying between them. CDR3 residues: CASSQDQGYTEAFF. CDR3 DNA sequence: TGCGCCAGCAGCCAAGACCAGGGATACACTGAAGCTTTCTTT.

The rearrangement joins TRBV19 to TRBJ2-7; 10 nucleotides line up with TRBD2. Germline assignment: CDR1 LNHDA and CDR2 SQIVND (reference sequence). CDR3 length: 12 residues. The trim removed 9 bases at V and 4 bases at J, leaving 3 bases unmatched. The CDR3 nucleotides read TGTGCCAGCGCTAGCGGGAGTTACGAGCAGTACTTC. The encoded protein is CASASGSYEQYF.

This chain joins TRBV5-6 and TRBJ2-1, with TRBD2 matching 7 bases. The ends lost 0 bases at V and 2 bases at J; junction bases unmatched: 5. CDR3 size: 16 residues. From germline, CDR1 is SGHDT and CDR2 YYEEEE. The CDR3 loop reads CASSLGAGEAYNEQFF. DNA for the CDR3: TGTGCCAGCAGCTTGGGGGCGGGAGAGGCCTACAATGAGCAGTTCTTC. The full variable domain, with the rest looked up from reference TRBV5-6 and TRBJ2-1, is DAGVTQSPTHLIKTRGQQVTLRCSPKSGHDTVSWYQQALGQGPQFIFQYYEEEERQRGNFPDRFSGHQFPNYSSELNVNALLLGDSALYLCASSLGAGEAYNEQFFGPGTRLTVL.

The chain has TRBV6-5 and TRBJ1-3, with TRBD1 as a possible D gene (5 bases). The CDR3 contains 16 residues. Germline CDR1 reads MNHEY; CDR2 reads SVGAGI. The germline V and J ends were trimmed by 1 base and 2 bases, with 12 bases remaining between them. The CDR3 region is CASSYLAGSAGNTIYF. The CDR3 coding sequence is TGTGCCAGCAGTTACTTAGCAGGGTCGGCTGGAAACACCATATATTTT.

In its sample, this clone was seen a few times. Other DNA sequences from this sample encode an identical CDR3 as well. The CDR3 here is CASSSGSYEQYF. CDR3 coding DNA: TGTGCCAGTAGTAGCGGCTCCTACGAGCAGTACTTC. V and J are TRBV19 and TRBJ2-7, with unresolved D. The CDR3 loop spans 12 amino acids. Germline CDR1 and CDR2: LNHDA and SQIVND (reference sequence). V dropped 4 bases and J dropped 0 bases, with 4 bases sitting between them.

The chain is built from TRBV5-5 and TRBJ2-7; TRBD2 matches at 13 bases. Per germline, CDR1 SGHKS and CDR2 YYEKEE (reference sequence). The V gene end was trimmed by 7 bases and the J gene end by 6 bases; junction bases not matched to a gene: 10. The CDR3 covers 15 residues. The CDR3 DNA reads as TGTGCCAGCGTTTCACTAGCGGGAGGGCCGCCCGAGCAGTACTTC. As protein: CASVSLAGGPPEQYF.

The CDR3 DNA sequence: TGTGCCAGCAGCTCCCCGACAGGGGGCAAAGGGAACACCATATATTTT. Translation gives CASSSPTGGKGNTIYF. The chain links TRBV7-2 to TRBJ1-3; TRBD1 agrees at 10 bases. Losses at the gene ends were 4 bases for V and 7 bases for J; bases not matched to a gene: 10. Germline assignment: CDR1 SGHTA and CDR2 FQGNSA. The CDR3 totals 16 residues.

The chain has TRBV4-1 and TRBJ1-5; possible D gene TRBD1, 6 bases. V was trimmed by 4 bases and J by 5 bases, leaving 12 bases between them. CDR3 length: 14 residues. Germline assignment: CDR1 MGHRA and CDR2 YSYEKL. CDR3 protein: CASSPRTDYQPQHF. CDR3 sequence (DNA): TGCGCCAGCAGCCCTAGGACAGACTATCAGCCCCAGCATTTT.

CDR3 residues: CASSGTSGSLSSYNEQFF. CDR3 nucleotides: TGTGCCAGCAGCGGGACTAGCGGGAGTCTTAGCTCCTACAATGAGCAGTTCTTC. The chain has TRBV7-9 and TRBJ2-1; 14 nucleotides agree with TRBD2. V lost 5 bases and J lost 0; bases outside the gene matches: 6. This CDR3 comprises 18 residues. Per the germline V gene, CDR1 is SEHNR and CDR2 is FQNEAQ (reference sequence). Combining the CDR3 with reference TRBV7-9 and TRBJ2-1 gives the whole variable domain DTGVSQNPRHKITKRGQNVTFRCDPISEHNRLYWYRQTLGQGPEFLTYFQNEAQLEKSRLLSDRFSAERPKGSFSTLEIQRTEQGDSAMYLCASSGTSGSLSSYNEQFFGPGTRLTVL.

This clone was observed a few times. This rearrangement joins TRBV29-1 to TRBJ2-2, with D maybe TRBD2 (5 bases). This CDR3 region has 16 residues. V lost 5 bases and J lost 5, with 21 bases in between. Germline CDR1 SQVTM, CDR2 ANQGSEA. CDR3 loop: CSVPRTGNLGTGELFF. CDR3 nucleotide sequence: TGCAGCGTTCCCCGTACCGGGAACCTAGGAACCGGGGAGCTGTTTTTT.

This clone has a handful of counts. The chain links TRBV7-9 to TRBJ2-1; 8 positions agree with TRBD1. V lost 5 bases, J lost 4 bases, and 13 bases stayed unmatched. This CDR3 has 17 residues. Germline loops: CDR1 SEHNR, CDR2 FQNEAQ (reference sequence). CDR3 residues: CASSAPEGTGRYNEQFF. The CDR3 DNA is TGTGCCAGCAGCGCTCCCGAGGGGACAGGCCGGTACAATGAGCAGTTCTTC.

The chain joins TRBV7-9 to TRBJ2-7, with D perhaps matching TRBD2 (6 bases). CDR1 is SEHNR and CDR2 is FQNEAQ in the germline V gene (reference sequence). The CDR3 runs to 16 residues. V was pared by 5 bases and J by 0 bases, with 17 bases between. The CDR3 loop reads CASSPLIRRGSYEQYF. The CDR3 DNA sequence: TGTGCCAGCAGCCCCCTTATCCGGAGGGGCTCCTACGAGCAGTACTTC.

CDR3 in amino acids: CASSYEANYEQYF. The CDR3 nucleotides are TGTGCCAGCAGCTATGAGGCAAACTACGAGCAGTACTTC. The chain recombines TRBV7-9 with TRBJ2-7; no definite D call. Germline-derived CDR1 and CDR2 are SEHNR and FQNEAQ (reference sequence). There are 13 residues in the CDR3. Trimming cost V 4 bases and J 3 bases, with 10 bases left between them.

This chain connects TRBV19 to TRBJ2-4; D assignment may be TRBD1 or TRBD2 (5 bases each). This CDR3 comprises 14 residues. Trimming pared 7 bases from V and 6 bases from J, leaving 16 bases between. Germline CDR1 and CDR2: LNHDA and SQIVND (reference sequence). The CDR3 DNA sequence: TGTGCCAGTACCTCAAGAGGGGATATAAACATTCAGTACTTC. Translation gives CASTSRGDINIQYF.

The chain recombines TRBV6-5 with TRBJ1-3, with 9 nucleotides matching TRBD1. With V trimmed by 5 bases and J by 3 bases, 5 bases remained unmatched. The CDR3 spans 15 residues. Germline CDR1 and CDR2: MNHEY and SVGAGI. In nucleotides, the CDR3 is TGTGCCAGCAGTCCACAGGGGGCTGGTGGAAACACCATATATTTT. Its protein product is CASSPQGAGGNTIYF.

The chain employs TRBV4-3 and TRBJ2-3; 9 nucleotides line up with TRBD1. V lost 0 bases, J lost 1 base, and 11 bases stayed unmatched. The germline V gene has CDR1 LGHNA and CDR2 YSLEER. The CDR3 sequence is 19 residues long. The CDR3, as DNA: TGCGCCAGCAGCCAAGAGGTCCCGGGACAGGGTACAGGCACAGATACGCAGTATTTT. Translation gives CASSQEVPGQGTGTDTQYF.

Comment on this clone: One end of the junction does not line up with germline, which may come from a read error. This chain joins TRBV27 and TRBJ2-2, with D tentatively TRBD2 (6 bases). Looked up from germline, CDR1 is MNHEY and CDR2 is SMNVEV (reference sequence). The CDR3 totals 18 residues. In DNA form, the CDR3 reads TGTGCCAGCAGTCCCTACGGCCGGGTGGGGAGGAACGCCGGGGAGCTGTTTTTT. Translating gives CASSPYGRVGRNAGELFF.

V and J are TRBV5-1 and TRBJ1-1, with D unclear. The germline V gene has CDR1 SGHRS and CDR2 YFSETQ. The CDR3 consists of 15 residues. Between the trimmed V and J ends, which lost 0 bases and 3 bases, there was a span of 12 bases. CDR3 region: CASSLESGVDTEAFF. The CDR3 DNA reads TGCGCCAGCAGCTTGGAGTCCGGGGTCGACACTGAAGCTTTCTTT.

The rearrangement joins TRBV28 to TRBJ2-7; no clear D gene. CDR3 length equals 12 residues. Germline V gives CDR1 MDHEN, CDR2 SYDVKM. V was clipped by 3 bases and J by 3 bases, with 6 bases between them. In DNA, the CDR3 is TGTGCCAGCAGTTTCCAAAACTACGAGCAGTACTTC. Protein product: CASSFQNYEQYF.

The chain carries TRBV7-2 and TRBJ1-4; TRBD1 matches 8 bases. V gave up 0 bases and J gave up 7 bases; unmatched junction bases: 4. Germline CDR1 SGHTA, CDR2 FQGNSA. The CDR3 contains 15 residues. Written as DNA, the CDR3 is TGTGCCAGCAGCTTAGCGCAGGGGGCGGGTGAAAAACTGTTTTTT. It is translated as CASSLAQGAGEKLFF.

The chain employs TRBV7-2 and TRBJ1-2; D is unclear. The germline gives CDR1 SGHTA, CDR2 FQGNSA. The CDR3 is made up of 15 amino acids. The V end lost 1 base, the J end lost 4 bases, and 13 bases lay between the germline ends. The CDR3 region is CASSLDPGLGYGYTF. CDR3 nucleotide sequence: TGTGCCAGCAGCTTAGATCCGGGATTAGGCTATGGCTACACCTTC.

The rearrangement joins TRBV4-3 to TRBJ1-2; D gene ambiguous. CDR3 length: 12 amino acids. Per the germline V gene, CDR1 is LGHNA and CDR2 is YSLEER. The ends were cut back, 0 bases at V and 7 bases at J, with 6 bases in the middle. The CDR3 reads CASSQDRSGYTF. The CDR3 DNA is TGCGCCAGCAGCCAAGACCGATCTGGCTACACCTTC.

CDR3 nucleotide sequence: TGCAGCGTTACCGGGACAGGAGGATTGAGAGGCTACACCTTC. This gives the protein CSVTGTGGLRGYTF. The V call is TRBV29-1, the J call TRBJ1-2, with TRBD1 identical over 8 bases. V lost 5 bases and J lost 8; bases outside the gene matches: 13. Germline V gives CDR1 SQVTM, CDR2 ANQGSEA. The CDR3 sequence is 14 residues long. Full variable domain (missing parts from reference TRBV29-1 and TRBJ1-2): SAVISQKPSRDICQRGTSLTIQCQVDSQVTMMFWYRQQPGQSLTLIATANQGSEATYESGFVIDKFPISRPNLTFSTLTVSNMSPEDSSIYLCSVTGTGGLRGYTFGSGTRLTVV.

V and J are TRBV9 and TRBJ2-4; TRBD2 matches 9 bases. The CDR3 contains 16 residues. V lost 0 bases and J lost 0; bases outside the gene matches: 1. The germline V gene encodes CDR1 SGDLS and CDR2 YYNGEE. The CDR3 spells CASSVGSGRAKNIQYF. In DNA form, the CDR3 reads TGTGCCAGCAGCGTAGGTAGCGGGAGAGCCAAAAACATTCAGTACTTC.

The gene calls are TRBV9 and TRBJ2-5; D is perhaps TRBD1 (6 bases). V was cut by 0 bases and J by 4 bases, with 13 bases left in between. In germline, CDR1 is SGDLS, CDR2 YYNGEE. The CDR3 sequence is 15 residues long. DNA of the CDR3: TGTGCCAGCAGCGTAGGGTACAGGGTTGGAGAGACCCAGTACTTC. Its protein product is CASSVGYRVGETQYF.

V and J are TRBV27 and TRBJ2-7, with 9 nucleotides matching TRBD2. The CDR3 is made up of 14 amino acids. Germline CDR1 reads MNHEY; CDR2 reads SMNVEV (reference sequence). V lost 5 bases, J lost 3 bases, and 5 bases stayed unmatched. This CDR3 is CASSPSTSGYEQYF. In nucleotides, the CDR3 is TGTGCCAGCAGTCCATCGACTAGCGGCTACGAGCAGTACTTC.

V and J are TRBV2 and TRBJ2-3, with D unclear. The CDR3 runs 12 residues. Germline loops: CDR1 SNHLY, CDR2 FYNNEI. Trimming pared 2 bases from V and 7 bases from J, leaving 7 bases between. CDR3 loop: CASSEYPYTQYF. The CDR3 DNA is TGTGCCAGCAGTGAATACCCGTATACGCAGTATTTT.

The chain is built from TRBV28 and TRBJ1-2, with unresolved D. V shed 7 bases and J shed 0 bases, with 9 bases lying between them. The CDR3 is made up of 13 amino acids. The germline CDR1 and CDR2 sequences are MDHEN and SYDVKM. CDR3 loop: CASTTTSNYGYTF. For the CDR3, the DNA is TGTGCCAGCACTACTACTTCTAACTATGGCTACACCTTC.

This clone was seen just once. V usage is TRBV11-3 and J usage is TRBJ2-6; tentatively, D is TRBD2 (6 bases). The germline gives CDR1 SGHNT, CDR2 YENEEA. The CDR3 extends over 17 amino acids. V lost 4 bases and J 3 bases, leaving 16 bases between the germline ends. The CDR3 protein is CASSSPGGGVGANVLTF. For the CDR3, the DNA is TGTGCCAGCAGCTCCCCCGGGGGTGGCGTTGGGGCCAACGTCCTGACTTTC.

The rearrangement links TRBV10-3 to TRBJ1-1; the D gene is possibly TRBD1 (5 bases). The CDR3 length is 11 residues. Trimming stripped 7 bases from V and 5 bases from J, with 8 bases between. Germline CDR1 and CDR2: ENHRY and SYGVKD. This CDR3 reads CAITGGTEAFF. Here the CDR3 DNA reads TGTGCCATCACGGGGGGGACTGAAGCTTTCTTT.

This chain connects TRBV10-3 to TRBJ1-2; D unclear. V lost 8 bases and J lost 6, with 13 bases in between. Germline values: CDR1 ENHRY, CDR2 SYGVKD. This CDR3 is built from 12 residues. As DNA, the CDR3 is TGTGCCATCGCCGGGAGCGAAAATGGCTACACCTTC. This gives the protein CAIAGSENGYTF.

In DNA, the CDR3 is TGTGCCAGCAGTCCAGGGTACGAGCAGTACTTC. Translated: CASSPGYEQYF. The chain recombines TRBV11-3 with TRBJ2-7; perhaps TRBD1 as D (5 bases). The CDR3 consists of 11 residues. Germline V lookup: CDR1 SGHNT, CDR2 YENEEA. V was cut by 6 bases and J by 4 bases, with 7 bases left in between.